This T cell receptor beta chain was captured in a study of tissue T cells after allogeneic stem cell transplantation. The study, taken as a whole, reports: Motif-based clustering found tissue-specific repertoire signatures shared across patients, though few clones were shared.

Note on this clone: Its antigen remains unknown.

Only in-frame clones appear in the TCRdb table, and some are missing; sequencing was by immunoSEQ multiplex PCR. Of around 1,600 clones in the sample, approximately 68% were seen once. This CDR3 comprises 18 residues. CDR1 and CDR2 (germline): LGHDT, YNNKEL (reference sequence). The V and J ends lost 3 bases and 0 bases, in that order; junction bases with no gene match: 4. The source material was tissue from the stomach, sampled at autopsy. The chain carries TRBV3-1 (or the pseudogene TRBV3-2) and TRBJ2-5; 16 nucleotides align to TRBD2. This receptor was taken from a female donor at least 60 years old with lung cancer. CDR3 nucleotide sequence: TGTGCCAGCAGCCAGGGACTAGCGGGGGGGCTTTACCAAGAGACCCAGTACTTC. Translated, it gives CASSQGLAGGLYQETQYF.